The present T cell receptor (beta chain) was sequenced within a study of blood T cells in healthy people across ages. This clonotype was picked up many times. CDR3 size: 11 residues. For the second PCR, which ran for about 6 to 11 cycles, a sample-barcoded 5' primer and a J-beta primer mix were used. Sequencing yielded, for each sample, at least 2.5 million paired-end reads carrying CDR3. In TCRdb, the 5' RACE reads were re-called with MiXCR into one record per CDR3 protein. This sample carries around 870,000 distinct CDR3 sequences, 25% to 35% of them seen once, and the ten largest clones take 15% to 20%.

This sequence joins TRBV21-1 and TRBJ2-1. TRBV21-1 is recorded as a pseudogene. The TCR originated in a woman older than 75 in good health. Sample: blood. The CDR3 here is CARRDCDEQFF. CDR3 in DNA: TGTGCCAGAAGGGATTGTGATGAGCAGTTCTTC.